This TCR beta chain emerged from a study of T-cell reconstitution after alpha-beta-depleted transplantation in children. Study-wide points: A year had passed since transplant, and T-cell counts and diversity by then came mostly from newly produced T cells.

Germline V gene lookup returns CDR1 DFQATT and CDR2 SNEGSKA (reference sequence). The V end lost 6 bases, the J end lost 14 bases, and 15 bases lay between the germline ends. The CDR3 runs to 10 residues. This sample's TCRbeta library carried unique molecular identifier barcodes. TCRdb independently ran MiXCR on the PCR reads; one entry per CDR3 protein. The sample lists some 200,000 distinct CDR3 sequences, about 8.4% occurring once. This clonotype appeared many times. Its antigen is not identified. The sample in question was PBMCs, mostly from graft donor cells, obtained 360 days after TCRalphabeta/CD19-depleted stem cell transplant. The J gene is TRBJ2-3, the V gene TRBV20-1; D is unresolved. The source is a male patient aged 2 to 9 who had a stem cell transplant for acute myeloid leukemia, so the T cells may come from the graft donor. The CDR3 nucleotides read TGCAGTGCCCCGACATTACGAGGGTATTTT. Translation gives CSAPTLRGYF.